What follows are 14 T cell receptor beta chains derived from one specimen sequenced in a study of shared clonotypes between healthy human individuals. Using immunoSEQ multiplex PCR, the repertoire was profiled, and TCRdb retains in-frame clones only, with some absent. In the table there are approximately 2.1 million clones, over 85% of which are singletons. The sample was naive CD4+ T cells from PBMCs. Stated subset: CD45RA+ positively selected. These receptors all stem from a man in his late teens or twenties in good health. Some clones in this sample may be carry-over from other donors' samples.

J is TRBJ2-7 and V is TRBV27; D is possibly TRBD1 or TRBD2 (5 bases each). The CDR3 extends over 14 amino acids. Germline V gene lookup returns CDR1 MNHEY and CDR2 SMNVEV (reference sequence). V gave up 6 bases and J gave up 6 bases, with 18 bases separating them. The CDR3: CASSTGTRPSEQYF. CDR3 DNA: TGTGCCAGCAGCACCGGGACCCGGCCTTCCGAGCAGTACTTC.

The chain combines TRBV5-4 with TRBJ1-4; the D is unclear. Germline V gene data show CDR1 as SGHNT and CDR2 as YYREEE (reference sequence). V was pared by 2 bases and J by 5 bases, with 7 bases between. The CDR3 consists of 13 residues. The CDR3 spells CASSLLGNEKLFF. CDR3 bases: TGTGCCAGCAGCTTACTTGGGAATGAAAAACTGTTTTTT.

The chain carries TRBV6-1 and TRBJ2-7; weak D call: TRBD2 (7 bases). V lost 2 bases, J lost 1 base, and 12 bases lay in between. The CDR3 sequence is 15 residues long. The germline CDR1 and CDR2 sequences are MNHNS and SASEGT. The CDR3 coding sequence is TGTGCCAGCAGTGAACGTGCGGGGGCTTCCTACGAGCAGTACTTC. Translation: CASSERAGASYEQYF.

The chain recombines TRBV18 with TRBJ2-3, with D uncertain. Trimming shortened V by 4 bases and J by 0 bases, and 11 bases separated the two germline ends. Germline CDR1 reads KGHSH; CDR2 reads LQKENI. This CDR3 is 15 amino acids long. In DNA, the CDR3 is TGTGCCAGCTCACTATACAGCCCTAGCACAGATACGCAGTATTTT. It is translated as CASSLYSPSTDTQYF.

This clone showed up just a few times. This rearrangement joins TRBV7-9 to TRBJ2-5; 7 nucleotides match TRBD2. The V gene's germline CDR1 is SEHNR and CDR2 FQNEAQ (reference sequence). The CDR3 consists of 14 residues. The V gene end was trimmed by 5 bases and the J gene end by 0 bases; junction bases not matched to a gene: 3. The CDR3 DNA follows: TGTGCCAGCAGCCTCGGGACTAACCAAGAGACCCAGTACTTC. Protein: CASSLGTNQETQYF.

The chain joins TRBV7-2 to TRBJ2-1; TRBD1 agrees at 8 bases. The V and J ends lost 5 bases and 4 bases, in that order; junction bases with no gene match: 10. The CDR3 totals 16 residues. The germline gives CDR1 SGHTA, CDR2 FQGNSA. The CDR3 nucleotides read TGTGCCAGCAGCCCAACCGGGACAGGCCCATACAATGAGCAGTTCTTC. Translated: CASSPTGTGPYNEQFF.

V gene TRBV30 combines with J gene TRBJ2-5; D call uncertain. The ends were cut back, 3 bases at V and 3 bases at J, with 20 bases in the middle. This CDR3 is 16 amino acids long. Per germline, CDR1 GTSNPN and CDR2 SVGIG (reference sequence). This chain's CDR3 is CAWRTLGILREETQYF. The CDR3 DNA reads TGTGCCTGGAGAACCCTGGGGATCCTAAGGGAAGAGACCCAGTACTTC.

The rearrangement uses TRBV30 and TRBJ2-7, with TRBD2 matching over 9 bases. J lost 1 base, V lost 4 bases, and 5 bases had no gene match. The CDR3 has 14 residues. The germline CDR1 and CDR2 sequences are GTSNPN and SVGIG (reference sequence). Written as DNA, the CDR3 is TGTGCCTGGACTACTACTAGCGGGTCCTACGAGCAGTACTTC. It is translated as CAWTTTSGSYEQYF. Combining the CDR3 with reference TRBV30 and TRBJ2-7 gives the whole variable domain SQTIHQWPATLVQPVGSPLSLECTVEGTSNPNLYWYRQAAGRGLQLLFYSVGIGQISSEVPQNLSASRPQDRQFILSSKKLLLSDSGFYLCAWTTTSGSYEQYFGPGTRLTVT.

The chain has TRBV7-9 and TRBJ2-3; a possible D gene is TRBD2 (5 bases). Germline CDR1 is SEHNR and CDR2 is FQNEAQ (reference sequence). V gave up 5 bases and J gave up 4 bases, with 22 bases separating them. The CDR3 extends over 17 amino acids. CDR3 loop: CASSQGSHPPGADTQYF. In DNA, the CDR3 is TGTGCCAGCAGCCAAGGGAGCCACCCCCCCGGTGCAGATACGCAGTATTTT.

The chain employs TRBV7-3 and TRBJ2-1; D is undetermined. CDR3 length: 14 residues. Deletions cut 1 base from V and 10 bases from J, with 14 bases between. CDR1 and CDR2 (germline): SGHTA, FQGTGA. The CDR3 region is CASSLMLERQEQFF. DNA for the CDR3: TGTGCCAGCAGCTTAATGCTCGAGCGACAAGAGCAGTTCTTC.

The chain couples TRBV30 to TRBJ1-2; no reliable D call. The CDR3 is made up of 14 amino acids. From germline, CDR1 is GTSNPN and CDR2 SVGIG (reference sequence). V lost 2 bases and J lost 0, with 10 bases in between. CDR3 sequence reads: CAWSLTATNYGYTF. CDR3 nucleotide sequence: TGTGCCTGGAGTTTAACAGCCACTAACTATGGCTACACCTTC.

The CDR3 sequence: CASLLPGGVPGELFF. Here the CDR3 DNA reads TGTGCCAGCTTACTACCGGGGGGAGTGCCCGGGGAGCTGTTTTTT. The chain has TRBV6-1 and TRBJ2-2; the match to TRBD2 covers 7 bases. The V and J ends lost 8 bases and 6 bases, in that order; junction bases with no gene match: 12. This CDR3 spans 15 amino acids. The V gene's germline CDR1 is MNHNS and CDR2 SASEGT.

The rearrangement uses TRBV15 and TRBJ1-4; D remains unclear. This CDR3 contains 13 residues. The V end was cut by 7 bases, the J end by 7 bases, with 13 bases between. Germline V gene lookup returns CDR1 LNHNV and CDR2 YYDKDF (reference sequence). The CDR3 spells CATNRAEGEKLFF. The CDR3 nucleotides are TGTGCCACCAACCGGGCCGAGGGTGAAAAACTGTTTTTT.

The J gene is TRBJ1-4, the V gene TRBV2; D may be TRBD1 (6 bases). CDR3 length equals 16 residues. V was trimmed by 6 bases and J by 3 bases, leaving 17 bases between them. Looked up from germline, CDR1 is SNHLY and CDR2 is FYNNEI. The CDR3 loop is CASSLSTGFANEKLFF. For the CDR3, the DNA is TGTGCCAGCAGCCTAAGCACAGGGTTTGCTAATGAAAAACTGTTTTTT.